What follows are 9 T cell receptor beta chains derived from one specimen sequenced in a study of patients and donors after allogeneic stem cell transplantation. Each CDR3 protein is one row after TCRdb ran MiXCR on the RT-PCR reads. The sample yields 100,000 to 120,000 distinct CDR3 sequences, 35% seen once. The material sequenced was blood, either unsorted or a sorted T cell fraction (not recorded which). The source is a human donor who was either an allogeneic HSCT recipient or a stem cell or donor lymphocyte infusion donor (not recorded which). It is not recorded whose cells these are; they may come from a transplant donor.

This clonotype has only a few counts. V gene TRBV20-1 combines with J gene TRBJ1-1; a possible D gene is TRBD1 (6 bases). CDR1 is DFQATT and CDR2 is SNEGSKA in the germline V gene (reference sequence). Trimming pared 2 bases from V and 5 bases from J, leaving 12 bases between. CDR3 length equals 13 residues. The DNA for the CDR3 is TGCAGTGCTAGACGAGGAGGGGGGACTGAAGCTTTCTTT. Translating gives CSARRGGGTEAFF.

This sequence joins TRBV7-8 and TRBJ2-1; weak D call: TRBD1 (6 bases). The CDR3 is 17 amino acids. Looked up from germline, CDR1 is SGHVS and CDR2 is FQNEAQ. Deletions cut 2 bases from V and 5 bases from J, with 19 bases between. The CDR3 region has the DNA TGTGCCAGCAGCTTAAGGATCCGACAGGTAGGACACAATGAGCAGTTCTTC. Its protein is CASSLRIRQVGHNEQFF.

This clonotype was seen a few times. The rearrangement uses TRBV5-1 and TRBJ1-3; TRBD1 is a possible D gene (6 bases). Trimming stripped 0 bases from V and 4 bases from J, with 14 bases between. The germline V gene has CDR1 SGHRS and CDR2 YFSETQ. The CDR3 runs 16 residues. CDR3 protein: CASSLASGTLGNTIYF. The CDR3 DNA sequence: TGCGCCAGCAGCTTGGCCTCAGGGACACTAGGAAACACCATATATTTT.

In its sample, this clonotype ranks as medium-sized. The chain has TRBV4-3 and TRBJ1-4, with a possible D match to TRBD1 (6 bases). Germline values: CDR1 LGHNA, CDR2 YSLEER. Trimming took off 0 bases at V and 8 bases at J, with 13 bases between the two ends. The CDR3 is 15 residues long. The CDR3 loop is CASSQELTGHEKLFF. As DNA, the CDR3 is TGCGCCAGCAGCCAAGAACTCACAGGGCACGAAAAACTGTTTTTT.

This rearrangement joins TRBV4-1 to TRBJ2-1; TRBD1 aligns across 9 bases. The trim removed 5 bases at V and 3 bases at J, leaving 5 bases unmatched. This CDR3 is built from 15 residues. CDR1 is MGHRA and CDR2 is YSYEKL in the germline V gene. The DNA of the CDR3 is TGCGCCAGCAGCTACGGGGACAGGGACTACAATGAGCAGTTCTTC. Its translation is CASSYGDRDYNEQFF.

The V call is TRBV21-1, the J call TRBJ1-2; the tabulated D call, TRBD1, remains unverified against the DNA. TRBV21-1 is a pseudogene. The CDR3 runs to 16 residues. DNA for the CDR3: TGTGCCAGCAGCGCCCTGACAGTGGCAGGCTTCTATGGCTACACCTTC. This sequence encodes CASSALTVAGFYGYTF.

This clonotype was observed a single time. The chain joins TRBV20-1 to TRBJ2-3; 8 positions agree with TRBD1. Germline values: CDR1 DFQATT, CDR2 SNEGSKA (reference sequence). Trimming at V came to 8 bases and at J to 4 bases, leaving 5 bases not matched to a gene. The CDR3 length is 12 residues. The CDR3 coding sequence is TGCAGTAAGGACAGGGACCCAGATACGCAGTATTTT. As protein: CSKDRDPDTQYF.

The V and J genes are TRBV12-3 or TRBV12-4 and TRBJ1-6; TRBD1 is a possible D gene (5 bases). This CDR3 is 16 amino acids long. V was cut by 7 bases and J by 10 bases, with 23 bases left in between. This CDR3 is CASTRYSGPQGSPLHF. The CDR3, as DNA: TGTGCCAGCACCCGATATTCGGGGCCCCAAGGGTCACCCCTCCACTTT.

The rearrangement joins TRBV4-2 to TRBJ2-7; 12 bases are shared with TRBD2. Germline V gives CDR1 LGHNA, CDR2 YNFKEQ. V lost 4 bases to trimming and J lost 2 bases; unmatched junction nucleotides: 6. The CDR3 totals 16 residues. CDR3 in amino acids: CASSPPGLAGPYEQYF. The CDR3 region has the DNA TGTGCCAGCAGCCCTCCGGGACTAGCGGGTCCCTACGAGCAGTACTTC.